This T cell receptor beta chain was sequenced during a study of Tregs in tolerant kidney transplant recipients (dated by TCRdb to about 2019). Broadly, across the study: The study applied TCRbeta sequencing to find donor-specific regulatory T cells before combined kidney and bone marrow transplantation and then followed those same cells after transplant. Summary of the overall study and its limitations: Expanding Tregs with activated donor B cells appeared to identify the most biologically relevant and donor-specific TCRbeta repertoire. Biological reproducibility was not directly assessed, although technical replication error appeared to be minimal. In tolerant patients, donor-specific Tregs expanded more than Tregs overall, which suggests antigen-driven rather than nonspecific expansion. For some patients, the PCR primers changed as time went on, which meant samples from those patients could not be compared with one another at the nucleotide level. The study was constrained by small patient numbers, and validation of the findings is required in larger populations and under other immunosuppression protocols.

Spanning cysteine to phenylalanine, the CDR3 consists of 14 amino acids. Only the CDR3 DNA stays, 42 bases, in frame from base 1. Cut back by 5 bases and 6 bases, the V and J ends lie 16 bases apart. Looking up the germline V gene yields CDR1 MDHEN and CDR2 SYDVKM. Turning to this clone: There is no known antigen for this receptor. No base quality values were provided; no much bigger clone lies one nucleotide off.

Related donors were used in the transplants with nonmyeloablative bone marrow transplantation, and mixed chimerism was transient in the human trials. Thawed PBMCs were FACS-sorted into unstimulated Tregs (CD4+CD25+CD127-), CD4+ non-Tregs (CD4+CD25-), CD4 cells and CD8 cells. Patients were a few combined kidney and bone marrow transplant recipients from the ITN036ST trial, and only these trial subjects had samples available. Healthy control blood was separated into PBMCs by Ficoll density gradient and cryopreserved, and patient PBMCs were collected both before and after transplant. For TCRbeta CDR3 sequencing, genomic DNA was extracted from sorted cells using the QIAGEN DNeasy Blood and Tissue Kit. High-throughput TCRbeta CDR3 sequencing was carried out commercially through immunoSEQ, with PCR amplification with bias correction and internal controls included. Processing in the source paper ran as follows. Unique productive TCRbeta sequences were defined by CDR3 nucleotide sequence where primers matched, otherwise by CDR3 amino acid sequence with Vbeta and Jbeta genes. As a correction for sorting error, sequences shared between sorted populations at a frequency ratio of 2:1 or less were discarded, and the remaining shared sequences were assigned to the higher population. A sequence was defined as donor-reactive if the sequence was expanded at least 5-fold in CFSE-low cells compared with unstimulated cells and had a frequency of at least 0.01% in CFSE-low cells. Jensen-Shannon divergence, calculated on the top 100 TCRbeta sequences ranked by frequency, was used to quantify repertoire divergence. For any sample with multiple sequencing runs, sorting error was corrected in each run separately before the runs were pooled. Here the immuneACCESS table is served through TCRdb, limited to in-frame sequences with V and J called. Missing clones are a known gap in these copies; in checked studies unresolved V genes cover under half, and the rest lacks a known reason. V and J calls and clone size follow that table, whereas D and trimming were derived from the DNA. This sample is represented by roughly 86,000 clones; 90% to 95% of them were singletons. Jointly, the top ten make up 1.6% of the sample.

This clonotype originated in a human patient who received a combined kidney and bone marrow transplant. Donor T cells from the graft may be present among the T cells after a transplant. Sequenced material: CD4+ T cells from blood (PBMCs), taken 12 months after the transplant. This receptor chain uses TRBV28 and TRBJ1-2; a confident D gene designation cannot be given. The nucleotide sequence is TGTGCCAGCAGTACTTGGGCGACTATTAATGGCTACACCTTC. Its amino acids are CASSTWATINGYTF.